Below, 18 T cell receptor beta chains from the same sample are listed, as sequenced in a study of Graves' ophthalmopathy and Graves' hyperthyroidism (dated 2018 in TCRdb). TCRdb lists the instrument as Illumina HiSeq 2000. For repertoire sequencing, the TCR beta CDR3 regions were amplified from RNA transcripts. A first-round RT-PCR used HTBI primers with the Qiagen OneStep RT-PCR kit, followed by a second-round multiplex PCR, size selection and purification. The public reads were run again by TCRdb, first through fastp at Q25 and then through MiXCR, and only productive beta chains were kept. Rows are unified per CDR3 protein, each entry keeping the most common DNA and genes. The sample table holds a few hundred thousand distinct CDR3 sequences, of which about 40% were seen once. The ten largest clones take up around 4.6% of the sample. Material for sequencing was peripheral blood or thyroid tissue (not recorded which). These receptors originate from an adult man with Graves' hyperthyroidism.

V is TRBV20-1 and J is TRBJ2-1; 8 nucleotides agree with TRBD2. Germline V gene sequence: CDR1 DFQATT, CDR2 SNEGSKA (reference sequence). The CDR3 totals 14 residues. Unmatched junction bases numbered 3, after V lost 3 bases and J lost 2 bases. The CDR3 protein is CSARQRETYNEQFF. CDR3 bases: TGCAGTGCTAGGCAGCGGGAGACCTACAATGAGCAGTTCTTC.

In its sample, this clonotype was seen a few times. The chain uses TRBV5-4 and TRBJ2-5; 9 bases line up with TRBD1. The V segment lost 5 bases and the J segment 5 bases; nucleotides outside the gene matches: 7. This CDR3 comprises 14 residues. CDR1 and CDR2 (germline): SGHNT, YYREEE (reference sequence). This chain's CDR3 is CASRDRGGRETQYF. The CDR3 DNA reads TGTGCCAGCAGAGACAGGGGGGGCCGGGAGACCCAGTACTTC.

V gene TRBV19 combines with J gene TRBJ1-2, with TRBD1 as a possible D gene (5 bases). In germline, CDR1 is LNHDA, CDR2 SQIVND (reference sequence). V gave up 5 bases and J gave up 4 bases, with 17 bases separating them. This CDR3 contains 15 residues. The DNA of the CDR3 is TGTGCCAGTAGTTTCGGGACGGGGAGCTCCTATGGCTACACCTTC. Translating it yields CASSFGTGSSYGYTF.

This clonotype was detected many times. The chain carries TRBV19 and TRBJ1-2; no definite D call. From germline, CDR1 is LNHDA and CDR2 SQIVND (reference sequence). This CDR3 comprises 11 residues. V dropped 7 bases and J dropped 8 bases, with 11 bases sitting between them. The DNA for the CDR3 is TGTGCCAGTACTCATGGGGTCGGCTACACCTTC. This translates into CASTHGVGYTF.

This clonotype came up once. A read error is possible here, since a much larger clone lies one base away. The chain employs TRBV12-3 or TRBV12-4 and TRBJ2-2, with 7 nucleotides matching TRBD1. The CDR3 is 14 amino acids. The CDR3 DNA reads as TGTGCCAGCAGTTTCGGGACAGACACCAGGGAGCTGTTTTTT. It yields the protein CASSFGTDTRELFF.

As concerns this clonotype: Just one base apart from a much larger clone, this may be a read error. The chain carries TRBV20-1 and TRBJ1-1; TRBD1 matches 8 bases. Germline V gene lookup returns CDR1 DFQATT and CDR2 SNEGSKA (reference sequence). After removal of 0 bases from V and 0 bases from J, the junction contained 3 bases not matched to a gene. The CDR3 has 15 residues. CDR3 coding DNA: TGCAGTGCTAGAGACTTGACAGGGGTGAACACTGAAGCTTTCTTT. Amino acid sequence: CSARDLTGVNTEAFF.

CDR3 loop: CSARVVGKANTEAFF. CDR3 bases: TGCAGTGCTAGAGTTGTGGGGAAAGCTAACACTGAAGCTTTCTTT. The V call is TRBV20-1, the J call TRBJ1-1; D gene ambiguous. Trimming stripped 1 base from V and 2 bases from J, with 14 bases between. CDR1 is DFQATT, CDR2 SNEGSKA, per germline (reference sequence). This CDR3 region has 15 residues.

V and J are TRBV11-1 and TRBJ2-2; TRBD2 is a possible D gene (6 bases). Germline V CDR1 and CDR2: SGHAT, FQDESV (reference sequence). This CDR3 spans 16 amino acids. The V end lost 3 bases, the J end lost 7 bases, and 18 bases lay between the germline ends. CDR3 sequence (DNA): TGTGCCAGCAGCTTCTCCGGGACTGCAGTCGGCGGGGAGCTGTTTTTT. As protein: CASSFSGTAVGGELFF.

The chain carries TRBV29-1 and TRBJ1-2, with D perhaps TRBD1 (6 bases). Trimming pared 7 bases from V and 5 bases from J, leaving 11 bases between. The CDR3 has 11 residues. Germline CDR1 reads SQVTM; CDR2 reads ANQGSEA. CDR3: CSALDSYGYTF. CDR3 DNA sequence: TGCAGCGCGTTGGACAGTTATGGCTACACCTTC.

CDR3 coding DNA: TGTGCCAGCAGCTTGGCCGTGTTAGCGGGAGACGGCTACACCTTC. Its translation is CASSLAVLAGDGYTF. The V call is TRBV5-4, the J call TRBJ1-2; D remains unclear. The CDR3 has 15 residues. CDR1 is SGHNT and CDR2 is YYREEE in the germline V gene (reference sequence). Trimming shortened V by 0 bases and J by 8 bases, and 17 bases separated the two germline ends.

The chain joins TRBV29-1 to TRBJ2-2; the match to TRBD2 covers 9 bases. V dropped 4 bases and J dropped 6; count of bases not matched to a gene: 9. From germline, CDR1 is SQVTM and CDR2 ANQGSEA. This CDR3 contains 15 residues. CDR3: CSVGGTSLIPGELFF. The CDR3 bases are TGCAGCGTTGGGGGGACTAGCTTAATCCCCGGGGAGCTGTTTTTT.

The gene calls are TRBV12-3 or TRBV12-4 and TRBJ2-5, with TRBD1 as a possible D gene (6 bases). V dropped 6 bases and J dropped 1 base, with 21 bases sitting between them. The CDR3 covers 17 residues. For the CDR3, the DNA is TGTGCCAGCAGCGTTGAAGGGCCTGGACAGATCCAAGAGACCCAGTACTTC. This translates into CASSVEGPGQIQETQYF.

The chain uses TRBV20-1 and TRBJ2-3; no definite D call. Trimming removed 3 bases at V and 2 bases at J, with 9 bases between. From germline, CDR1 is DFQATT and CDR2 SNEGSKA (reference sequence). The CDR3 spans 13 residues. This CDR3 is CSASPGLTDTQYF. CDR3 nucleotide sequence: TGCAGTGCTAGCCCAGGCCTCACAGATACGCAGTATTTT.

This clonotype has only one observation. The chain employs TRBV10-3 and TRBJ2-2; possibly TRBD1 for D (6 bases). The germline V and J ends were trimmed by 3 bases and 2 bases, with 13 bases remaining between them. This CDR3 is built from 16 residues. Germline CDR1 and CDR2: ENHRY and SYGVKD. CDR3 sequence reads: CAISEGTTGNTGELFF. CDR3 nucleotides: TGTGCCATCAGTGAAGGGACAACTGGAAACACCGGGGAGCTGTTTTTT.

In its sample, this clonotype was seen many times. In DNA form, the CDR3 reads TGTGCCACCAGTGATTCTGAACGGATTAACTATGGCTACACCTTC. Its protein product is CATSDSERINYGYTF. The V call is TRBV24-1, the J call TRBJ1-2; D remains ambiguous. This CDR3 region has 15 residues. Germline V gives CDR1 KGHDR, CDR2 SFDVKD. The V gene lost 2 bases and the J gene lost 1 base, with 10 bases spanning the gap.

Comments on this clonotype: A read error may be the cause here, since a much bigger clone is one base away. This sequence joins TRBV11-2 and TRBJ1-5; TRBD1 is a possible D gene (5 bases). The CDR3 covers 18 residues. Trimming removed 5 bases at V and 7 bases at J, with 27 bases between. CDR1 and CDR2 from the germline V gene are SGHAT and FQNNGV. DNA of the CDR3: TGTGCCAGCAGCGAACGACTCGGGTCGCAGGGAAGGGAGCAGCCCCAGCATTTT. Translation: CASSERLGSQGREQPQHF.

This chain joins TRBV10-3 and TRBJ2-1, with D perhaps matching TRBD2 (5 bases). The CDR3 spans 15 residues. The V and J ends lost 10 bases and 0 bases respectively, with 16 bases between them. Germline CDR1 ENHRY, CDR2 SYGVKD. The CDR3 DNA is TGTGCCACCCATAGCGACGCAAGCTCCTACAATGAGCAGTTCTTC. As protein: CATHSDASSYNEQFF.

The chain recombines TRBV7-9 with TRBJ1-1; D remains ambiguous. The CDR3 loop spans 17 amino acids. V was clipped by 3 bases and J by 0 bases, with 17 bases between them. The germline gives CDR1 SEHNR, CDR2 FQNEAQ (reference sequence). CDR3 protein: CASSFWSHRRVNTEAFF. The CDR3 DNA follows: TGTGCCAGCAGCTTTTGGAGCCATCGAAGAGTGAACACTGAAGCTTTCTTT.